This T cell receptor (beta chain) was retrieved from a study of shared clonotypes between healthy human individuals. Across the whole study: The donor group consisted of two women and three men, aged 18 to 49. A donor's plate count was three for CD4 naive and three for CD4 memory; CD8 naive had two and CD8 memory one.

CD45RO-negative, CCR7-selected cells formed the naive CD8 fraction, which excluded terminally differentiated effector memory CD45RA+ cells. Per the authors' pipeline: From ImmunoSEQ came sequences covering only the junction and carrying no quality scores, so filtering differed. Sequencing was performed with immunoSEQ multiplex PCR; in TCRdb, only in-frame clones are kept and a portion is missing. Clonal size and the V and J genes are those of that table, whereas D and trimming came from the DNA. In the table there are around 2.1 million clones, more than 85% of which are singletons. The sample comprised naive CD8+ T cells from PBMCs. This TCR was recovered from a man aged 18 to 30 in good health. Some clones in this sample may be carry-over from other donors' samples.

The CDR3 DNA follows: TGTGCCAGCAGCTTATCGGGGACAGTAACAGATACGCAGTATTTT. It specifies CASSLSGTVTDTQYF. The chain uses TRBV11-2 and TRBJ2-3, with 7 bases matching TRBD1. V dropped 2 bases and J dropped 3; count of bases not matched to a gene: 5. From germline, CDR1 is SGHAT and CDR2 FQNNGV. CDR3 size: 15 residues.